This TCR beta chain was recorded in a study of T cell responses to AZD1222 COVID-19 vaccine. Concerning this clone: The antigen is not known.

Notes on the study in general: Unmutated variant regions reportedly attract nearly half of all spike-specific TCRs.

Using immunoSEQ multiplex PCR, the repertoire was profiled, and TCRdb retains in-frame clones only, with some absent. The data hold some 120,000 clones, with roughly 90% observed a single time. Germline V gene lookup returns CDR1 MNHNY and CDR2 SVGAGI (reference sequence). Trimming took 8 bases from V and 8 from J, leaving 22 bases between them. This CDR3 has 16 amino acids. The source was peripheral blood, collected on day 0 of AZD1222 vaccination. The chain links TRBV6-6 to TRBJ1-6, with a weak D call TRBD1 (5 bases). The sequence was obtained from an adult in good health. CDR3 sequence reads: CASHGLGDLSYSPLHF. The CDR3 nucleotides are TGTGCCAGCCATGGGCTGGGGGACTTGTCTTATTCACCCCTCCACTTT.